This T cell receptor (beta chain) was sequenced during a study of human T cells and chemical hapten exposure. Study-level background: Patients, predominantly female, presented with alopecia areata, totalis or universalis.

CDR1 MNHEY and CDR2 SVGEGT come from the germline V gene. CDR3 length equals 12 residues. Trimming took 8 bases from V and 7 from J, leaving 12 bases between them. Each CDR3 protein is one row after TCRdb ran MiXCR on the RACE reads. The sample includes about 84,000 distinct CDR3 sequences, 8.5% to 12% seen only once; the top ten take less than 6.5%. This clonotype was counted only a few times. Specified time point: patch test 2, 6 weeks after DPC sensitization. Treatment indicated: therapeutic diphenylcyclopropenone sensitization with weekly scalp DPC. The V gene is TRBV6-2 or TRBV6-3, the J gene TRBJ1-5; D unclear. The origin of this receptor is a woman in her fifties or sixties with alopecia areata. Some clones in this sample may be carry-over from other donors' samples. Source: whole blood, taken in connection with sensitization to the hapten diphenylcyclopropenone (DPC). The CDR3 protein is CASATGSQPQHF. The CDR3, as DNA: TGTGCCAGCGCAACCGGGTCCCAGCCCCAGCATTTT.